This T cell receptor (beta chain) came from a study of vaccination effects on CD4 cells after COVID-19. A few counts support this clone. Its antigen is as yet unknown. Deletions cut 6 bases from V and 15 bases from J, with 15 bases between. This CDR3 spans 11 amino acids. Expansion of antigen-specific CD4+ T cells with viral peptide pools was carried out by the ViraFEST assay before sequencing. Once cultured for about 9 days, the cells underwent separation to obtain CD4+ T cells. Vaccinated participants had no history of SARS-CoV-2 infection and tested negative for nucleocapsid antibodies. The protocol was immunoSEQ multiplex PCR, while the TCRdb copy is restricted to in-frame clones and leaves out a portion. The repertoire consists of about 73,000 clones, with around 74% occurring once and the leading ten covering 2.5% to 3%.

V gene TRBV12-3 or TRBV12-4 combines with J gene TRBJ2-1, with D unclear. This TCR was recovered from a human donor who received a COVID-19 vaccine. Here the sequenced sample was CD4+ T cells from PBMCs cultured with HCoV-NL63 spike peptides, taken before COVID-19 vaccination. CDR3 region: CASSLVGMVFF. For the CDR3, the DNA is TGTGCCAGCAGCCTTGTAGGGATGGTGTTCTTC.